This TCR beta chain was documented in a study of CD8 T cells in ankylosing spondylitis. Whole-study findings and limits: Characteristic of ankylosing spondylitis blood, it appeared, was a TCR beta motif comprising roughly eight highly homologous variants.

By quantitative 5'-RACE with molecular barcodes, the TCR beta libraries were made. TCRdb reprocessed the 5' RACE reads with MiXCR, giving one entry per CDR3 protein. The profile shows more than 250,000 distinct CDR3 sequences, 8% of them singletons. With respect to this clonotype: Its antigen remains unidentified.

The germline V gene encodes CDR1 MNHEY and CDR2 SVGAGI. The CDR3 is 18 amino acids. V lost 2 bases, J lost 2 bases, and 9 bases stayed unmatched. Sequencing input: blood, either unsorted or a sorted T cell fraction (not recorded which). The clonotype was recovered from a male donor with ankylosing spondylitis. V usage is TRBV6-5 and J usage is TRBJ2-6, with 7 bases matching TRBD1. CDR3 sequence: CASSYGGQGVPGANVLTF. The CDR3 DNA is TGTGCCAGCAGTTACGGGGGCCAGGGGGTACCTGGGGCCAACGTCCTGACTTTC.